The rows below give T cell receptor beta chains drawn from one sample of a study of T cell repertoires in aging, cancer and after chemotherapy. TCRdb ran MiXCR on the multiplex PCR reads and lists one entry per CDR3 protein. The sample consists of around 2,700 distinct CDR3 sequences, about 24% of them appearing once. The sequenced sample consisted of blood. The receptor source for this set is a human donor with a solid tumor. Both conserved end residues are part of each CDR3. D genes are given only for firm matches. Expanded clones get a size class; other rows say once, few or many, or leave the size out.

TRBJ2-5 | TRBV27 | . | medium-sized | CASSARAGQETQYF | TGTGCCAGCAGCGCCAGGGCCGGTCAAGAGACCCAGTACTTC
TRBJ1-1 | TRBV5-1 | . | . | CASSLGGGKVGAFF | TGCGCCAGCAGCTTGGGCGGCGGGAAAGTGGGTGCTTTCTTT
TRBJ2-7 | TRBV5-6 | . | medium-sized | CASSLRLPEQYF | TGTGCCAGCAGCTTGCGGCTCCCCGAGCAGTACTTC
TRBJ1-4 | TRBV5-6 | TRBD1 | medium-sized | CASTRQGAREKLFF | TGTGCCAGCACGAGACAGGGGGCGCGTGAAAAACTGTTTTTT
TRBJ2-7 | TRBV27 | . | large | CASSGAGSSYEQYF | TGTGCCAGCAGCGGGGCAGGATCCTCCTACGAGCAGTACTTC
TRBJ1-1 | TRBV6-5 | TRBD1 | medium-sized | CASRDREGAFF | TGTGCCAGCCGTGACAGGGAGGGAGCTTTCTTT
TRBJ2-1 | TRBV6-5 | . | large | CASSYSMGRALYNEQFF | TGTGCCAGCAGTTACTCGATGGGCAGGGCTCTATACAATGAGCAGTTCTTC
TRBJ2-7 | TRBV6-6 | TRBD1 | medium-sized | CASSFGTGGHYEQYF | TGTGCCAGCAGTTTCGGGACAGGGGGCCACTACGAGCAGTACTTC
TRBJ1-3 | TRBV5-1 | . | . | CASSPDGRSGNTIYF | TGCGCCAGCAGCCCGGACGGCCGCTCTGGAAACACCATATATTTT
TRBJ2-7 | TRBV6-1 | TRBD1 | few | CASTRTGLGSYEQYF | TGTGCCAGCACAAGGACAGGGCTGGGCTCCTACGAGCAGTACTTC
TRBJ2-3 | TRBV10-3 | TRBD1 | few | CAISEPQTEPGQGYTDTQYF | TGTGCCATCAGTGAGCCGCAAACGGAACCGGGACAGGGATACACAGATACGCAGTATTTT
TRBJ1-1 | TRBV11-3 | TRBD1 | . | CASSLNGQGNTEAFF | TGTGCCAGCAGCTTAAATGGACAGGGCAACACTGAAGCTTTCTTT
TRBJ2-7 | TRBV5-1 | TRBD1 | . | CASSGTATYEQYF | TGCGCCAGCAGCGGGACAGCAACCTACGAGCAGTACTTC
TRBJ2-3 | TRBV2 | TRBD2 | . | CASSVLAGGDTQYF | TGTGCCAGCAGTGTGCTAGCGGGGGGAGATACGCAGTATTTT
TRBJ1-1 | TRBV20-1 | . | . | CSARGTLRGTEAFF | TGCAGTGCTCGGGGAACGCTCAGGGGCACTGAAGCTTTCTTT
TRBJ2-1 | TRBV27 | . | large | CASSFLGNNEQFF | TGTGCCAGCAGTTTCCTCGGGAACAATGAGCAGTTCTTC
TRBJ1-6 | TRBV11-2 | TRBD1 | few | CASSLQDRQFSPLHF | TGTGCCAGCAGCTTGCAGGACAGGCAGTTTTCACCCCTCCACTTT
TRBJ1-2 | TRBV10-3 | . | . | CAISEFTGASNYGYTF | TGTGCCATCAGTGAGTTCACAGGCGCATCTAACTATGGCTACACCTTC
TRBJ1-4 | TRBV20-1 | . | . | CSVRSLGGTSNEKLFF | TGCAGTGTTAGAAGTTTGGGAGGGACTTCAAATGAAAAACTGTTTTTT
TRBJ2-2 | TRBV11-1 | . | large | CASSPILDWNTGELFF | TGTGCCAGCAGCCCCATCTTGGACTGGAACACCGGGGAGCTGTTTTTT
TRBJ2-1 | TRBV24-1 | . | few | CATSDRLARYNEQFF | TGTGCCACCAGTGATCGCCTAGCGCGGTACAATGAGCAGTTCTTC
TRBJ2-1 | TRBV19 | . | once | CASSDPQGSNEQFF | TGTGCCAGTAGTGACCCACAGGGTTCTAATGAGCAGTTCTTC
TRBJ2-3 | TRBV4-3 | . | . | CASSQAVTDTQYF | TGCGCCAGCAGCCAAGCAGTCACAGATACGCAGTATTTT
TRBJ2-7 | TRBV11-1 | . | . | CASSLARGYEQYF | TGTGCCAGCAGCTTAGCTCGGGGATACGAGCAGTACTTC
TRBJ2-2 | TRBV18 | . | medium-sized | CASSPIAGSESGELFF | TGTGCCAGCTCACCAATTGCGGGATCGGAATCCGGGGAGCTGTTTTTT
TRBJ1-6 | TRBV30 | . | medium-sized | CAWSFSSYNSPLHF | TGTGCCTGGAGTTTCAGCTCCTATAATTCACCCCTCCACTTT
TRBJ2-3 | TRBV5-1 | TRBD2 | . | CASSLALAGADTQYF | TGCGCCAGCAGCTTGGCTCTAGCGGGAGCTGATACGCAGTATTTT
TRBJ1-5 | TRBV27 | . | medium-sized | CASSLLGQPQHF | TGTGCCAGCAGTTTACTGGGCCAGCCCCAGCATTTT
TRBJ1-6 | TRBV27 | . | medium-sized | CASSRVVNSPLHF | TGTGCCAGCAGTCGGGTTGTAAATTCACCCCTCCACTTT
TRBJ1-1 | TRBV5-6 | . | medium-sized | CASSPVRGRFPEAFF | TGTGCCAGCAGCCCGGTACGGGGGCGTTTCCCTGAAGCTTTCTTT
TRBJ1-1 | TRBV19 | . | medium-sized | CASGRRNTEAFF | TGTGCCAGTGGGCGACGGAACACTGAAGCTTTCTTT
TRBJ2-1 | TRBV7-9 | . | . | CASSPIGYLSAYNEQFF | TGTGCCAGCAGCCCTATTGGATATCTATCTGCATACAATGAGCAGTTCTTC
TRBJ2-3 | TRBV20-1 | TRBD2 | few | CSASGRGSADTQYF | TGCAGTGCTAGCGGGCGCGGGAGCGCAGATACGCAGTATTTT
TRBJ2-7 | TRBV20-1 | TRBD2 | . | CSAGTSGRAEGGEQYF | TGCAGTGCCGGGACTAGCGGGAGGGCCGAGGGAGGCGAGCAGTACTTC
TRBJ2-2 | TRBV20-1 | TRBD2 | few | CSALPGLAGSTGNTGELFF | TGCAGTGCTCTTCCCGGACTAGCGGGATCAACCGGGAACACCGGGGAGCTGTTTTTT
TRBJ1-6 | TRBV12-3/TRBV12-4 | TRBD1 | medium-sized | CASSLDRGYSPLHF | TGTGCCAGCAGTTTGGACAGGGGTTATTCACCCCTCCACTTT
TRBJ2-7 | TRBV6-5 | TRBD2 | medium-sized | CASSYSTSGTYEQYF | TGTGCCAGCAGTTACTCTACTAGCGGTACCTACGAGCAGTACTTC
TRBJ2-4 | TRBV20-1 | . | . | CSAAAGGGNIQYF | TGCAGTGCCGCCGCAGGAGGGGGGAACATTCAGTACTTC
TRBJ2-1 | TRBV19 | TRBD2 | once | CASARTSGINEQFF | TGTGCCAGTGCCCGGACTAGCGGCATCAATGAGCAGTTCTTC
TRBJ2-1 | TRBV5-4 | . | medium-sized | CASSLGSRDWGDEQFF | TGTGCCAGCAGCTTGGGGTCGCGGGACTGGGGCGATGAGCAGTTCTTC
TRBJ2-3 | TRBV5-1 | TRBD1 | few | CASSLAQGITDTQYF | TGCGCCAGCAGCTTGGCACAGGGGATTACAGATACGCAGTATTTT
TRBJ1-1 | TRBV5-1 | . | . | CASSLGGFNTEAFF | TGCGCCAGCAGCTTAGGGGGTTTCAACACTGAAGCTTTCTTT
TRBJ1-1 | TRBV7-6 | TRBD1 | medium-sized | CASSPETGGNTEAFF | TGTGCCAGCAGCCCGGAGACAGGGGGAAACACTGAAGCTTTCTTT
TRBJ2-1 | TRBV18 | . | hyperexpanded | CASSPAVLDNEQFF | TGTGCCAGCTCACCAGCGGTCCTCGACAATGAGCAGTTCTTC